This T cell receptor beta chain comes out of a study of CD8 T cells in ankylosing spondylitis. The study's findings and limits: Blood from ankylosing spondylitis patients appeared to carry a characteristic roughly eight-variant TCR beta motif.

On this clonotype: Its antigen is unidentified.

This CDR3 is built from 15 residues. Germline CDR1 reads SGHTA; CDR2 reads FQGNSA. V dropped 5 bases and J dropped 2; count of bases not matched to a gene: 9. TCRdb independently ran MiXCR on the 5' RACE reads; one entry per CDR3 protein. The repertoire holds around 890,000 distinct CDR3 sequences, approximately 12% seen once, with approximately 0.46% in the top ten. This clonotype originated in a male donor with ankylosing spondylitis. The V gene is TRBV7-2, the J gene TRBJ2-7, with TRBD1 identical over 7 bases. The sample comprised blood, either unsorted or a sorted T cell fraction (not recorded which). The CDR3 DNA sequence: TGTGCCAGCAGCCAAGCCTGGGACAGCGCCTACGAGCAGTACTTC. This encodes CASSQAWDSAYEQYF.